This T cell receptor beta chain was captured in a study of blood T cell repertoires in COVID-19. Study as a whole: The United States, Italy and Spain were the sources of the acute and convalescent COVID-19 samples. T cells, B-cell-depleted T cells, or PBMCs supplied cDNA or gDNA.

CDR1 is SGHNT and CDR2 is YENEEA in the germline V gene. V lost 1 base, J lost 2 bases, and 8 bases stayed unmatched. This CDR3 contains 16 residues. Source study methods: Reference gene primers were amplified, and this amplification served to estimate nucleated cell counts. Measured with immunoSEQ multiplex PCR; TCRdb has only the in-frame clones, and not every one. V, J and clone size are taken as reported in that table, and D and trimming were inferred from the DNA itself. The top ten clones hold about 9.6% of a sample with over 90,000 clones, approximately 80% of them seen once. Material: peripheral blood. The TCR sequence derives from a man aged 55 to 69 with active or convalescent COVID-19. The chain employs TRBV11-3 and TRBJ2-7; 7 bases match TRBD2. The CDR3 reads CASSLGGGQATYEQYF. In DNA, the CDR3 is TGTGCCAGCAGCTTAGGGGGAGGGCAGGCCACCTACGAGCAGTACTTC.